The rows below give T cell receptor beta chains drawn from one sample of a study of blood T cell repertoires in COVID-19. The data were produced by immunoSEQ multiplex PCR, yet TCRdb's version contains in-frame clones alone and is incomplete. Of about 140,000 clones listed, around 81% are singletons. The sample consisted of peripheral blood. Source of these receptors: a human donor in a cohort sampled during active COVID-19. CDR3s include the opening cysteine and the closing phenylalanine or tryptophan. Each record gives: D gene, V gene, clone size, J gene, CDR3 protein, CDR3 DNA. The D gene is left open where the match is weak. Size tells how often a clone was seen (once, few, many) or the class of an expanded clone, and some rows leave it out.

>.|TRBV28|.|TRBJ2-5
CASGQRGKTQYF
TGTGCCAGCGGACAGCGGGGAAAGACCCAGTACTTC
>.|TRBV20-1|.|TRBJ2-3
CSFLASLTQYF
TGCAGTTTCCTAGCATCGCTGACGCAGTATTTT
>TRBD2|TRBV2|.|TRBJ2-5
CASSASSGRATGTQYF
TGTGCCAGCAGTGCCTCTAGCGGGAGGGCCACGGGGACCCAGTACTTC
>.|TRBV11-2|.|TRBJ1-6
CASSFAGPSNSPLHF
TGTGCCAGCAGCTTCGCGGGACCCTCGAATTCACCCCTCCACTTT
>.|TRBV2|.|TRBJ1-5
CASSSVYSNQPQHF
TGTGCCAGCAGTTCAGTTTATAGCAATCAGCCCCAGCATTTT
>TRBD2|TRBV27|.|TRBJ2-3
CASSLSVAGGLGNTQYF
TGTGCCAGCAGTTTATCTGTAGCGGGAGGGCTGGGAAATACGCAGTATTTT
>.|TRBV7-2|once|TRBJ1-6
CASSTDIRTRVNSPLHF
TGTGCCAGCAGCACGGACATACGGACCAGGGTTAATTCACCCCTCCACTTT
>.|TRBV11-2|.|TRBJ2-5
CASSLSTTLQETQYF
TGTGCCAGCAGCTTAAGCACTACCCTCCAAGAGACCCAGTACTTC
>.|TRBV7-6|.|TRBJ1-1
CASSSGSTEAFF
TGTGCCAGCAGCTCCGGGAGCACTGAAGCTTTCTTT
>TRBD1|TRBV6-5|.|TRBJ2-7
CASRPGQGLTYEQYF
TGTGCCAGCAGACCCGGACAGGGGCTTACCTACGAGCAGTACTTC
>.|TRBV28|.|TRBJ2-7
CASSLQREQYF
TGTGCCAGCAGTTTACAGCGGGAGCAGTACTTC
>TRBD1|TRBV5-1|.|TRBJ2-2
CASSYPGQGKTGELFF
TGCGCCAGCAGTTACCCGGGACAGGGAAAAACCGGGGAGCTGTTTTTT
>.|TRBV5-8|few|TRBJ2-5
CASNLGQNQETQYF
TGTGCCAGCAACCTCGGACAGAATCAAGAGACCCAGTACTTC
>TRBD2|TRBV7-2|.|TRBJ2-7
CASSLGLAENYEQYF
TGTGCCAGCAGCTTGGGTCTAGCGGAGAACTACGAGCAGTACTTC
>.|TRBV14|once|TRBJ1-2
CASSQDLSPLEGGYTF
TGTGCCAGCAGCCAAGATCTTAGTCCCCTAGAGGGTGGCTACACCTTC
>.|TRBV18|.|TRBJ1-1
CASSGLEGNTEAFF
TGTGCCAGCTCGGGGTTGGAGGGGAACACTGAAGCTTTCTTT
>.|TRBV14|.|TRBJ2-1
CASSQANYRLVDEQFF
TGTGCCAGCAGCCAAGCCAACTACAGGTTAGTCGATGAGCAGTTCTTC
>TRBD1|TRBV7-8|.|TRBJ1-2
CASSRQGDYGYTF
TGTGCCAGCAGCCGCCAGGGGGACTATGGCTACACCTTC
>TRBD1|TRBV19|.|TRBJ2-5
CASSVTGATKTQYF
TGTGCCAGTAGTGTGACAGGGGCAACGAAGACCCAGTACTTC
>TRBD2|TRBV18|.|TRBJ2-7
CASSPAGGYEQYF
TGTGCCAGCTCACCCGCGGGAGGCTACGAGCAGTACTTC
>.|TRBV3-1/TRBV3-2|few|TRBJ1-1
CASSPNVGGITEAFF
TGTGCCAGCAGCCCTAATGTGGGAGGGATCACTGAAGCTTTCTTT
>.|TRBV12-3/TRBV12-4|.|TRBJ1-1
CASSLRRTEAFF
TGTGCCAGCAGTTTAAGGAGGACTGAAGCTTTCTTT
>.|TRBV9|.|TRBJ2-1
CASSVEGLYNEQFF
TGTGCCAGCAGCGTAGAGGGACTGTACAATGAGCAGTTCTTC
>.|TRBV6-5|.|TRBJ2-1
CASSQNTGPPFF
TGTGCCAGCAGCCAAAATACAGGCCCCCCGTTCTTC
>.|TRBV5-8|.|TRBJ2-2
CASSLGQPTNTGELFF
TGTGCCAGCAGCTTAGGACAGCCCACGAACACCGGGGAGCTGTTTTTT
>.|TRBV7-9|.|TRBJ2-5
CASSEQGDETQYF
TGTGCCAGCAGCGAACAGGGAGACGAGACCCAGTACTTC
>.|TRBV5-1|few|TRBJ2-2
CASMVQPNTGELFF
TGCGCCAGCATGGTACAGCCCAACACCGGGGAGCTGTTTTTT
>.|TRBV5-4|.|TRBJ2-3
CASSTDSFTDTQYF
TGTGCCAGCAGCACGGACAGTTTCACAGATACGCAGTATTTT
>.|TRBV28|.|TRBJ2-1
CASSTGSGGQFF
TGTGCCAGCAGTACAGGGTCCGGAGGGCAGTTCTTC
>TRBD2|TRBV15|.|TRBJ2-5
CATSTGRLAGPETQYF
TGTGCCACCAGCACCGGAAGACTAGCGGGTCCCGAGACCCAGTACTTC
>TRBD1|TRBV28|once|TRBJ1-5
CASSHDRGRGNQPQHF
TGTGCCAGCAGTCACGACAGGGGTCGGGGCAATCAGCCCCAGCATTTT
>.|TRBV4-3|.|TRBJ2-3
CASSQATDTQYF
TGCGCCAGCAGCCAAGCTACAGATACGCAGTATTTT
>TRBD2|TRBV11-3|.|TRBJ2-2
CASSPYSSGGTGELFF
TGTGCCAGCAGCCCCTACTCTAGCGGGGGCACCGGGGAGCTGTTTTTT
>.|TRBV7-2|.|TRBJ2-3
CASSPRTDTRYF
TGTGCCAGCAGTCCCCGCACAGATACGCGGTATTTT
>.|TRBV5-6|.|TRBJ2-2
CASSLDTYTGELFF
TGTGCCAGCAGCTTAGACACCTACACCGGGGAGCTGTTTTTT
>TRBD2|TRBV27|few|TRBJ2-3
CASRARAGGSTDTQYF
TGTGCCAGCAGGGCGAGAGCGGGAGGAAGCACAGATACGCAGTATTTT
>.|TRBV19|.|TRBJ2-5
CASSIPGKQETQYF
TGTGCCAGTAGTATACCGGGGAAACAAGAGACCCAGTACTTC
>.|TRBV29-1|.|TRBJ2-7
CSVRYTTYEQYF
TGCAGCGTTAGGTACACTACCTACGAGCAGTACTTC
>.|TRBV5-1|.|TRBJ2-7
CASSPGPLSSYEQYF
TGCGCCAGCAGCCCCGGTCCTCTGAGCTCCTACGAGCAGTACTTC
>.|TRBV9|.|TRBJ1-1
CASSTRAENTEAFF
TGTGCCAGCAGCACGCGGGCCGAGAACACTGAAGCTTTCTTT
>TRBD1|TRBV4-1|.|TRBJ1-5
CASSQDLTGGIQPQHF
TGCGCCAGCAGCCAAGACCTTACAGGGGGCATTCAGCCCCAGCATTTT
>TRBD2|TRBV11-3|once|TRBJ2-1
CASSPGLAGYNEQFF
TGTGCCAGCAGCCCCGGACTAGCGGGGTACAATGAGCAGTTCTTC
>TRBD1|TRBV28|.|TRBJ1-2
CASSLGARGQGYGYTF
TGTGCCAGCAGTTTAGGGGCCAGGGGGCAAGGCTATGGCTACACCTTC
>TRBD1|TRBV25-1|.|TRBJ1-2
CASSERGRGRDGYTF
TGTGCCAGCAGTGAAAGGGGCAGGGGGCGTGATGGCTACACCTTC
>.|TRBV7-6|.|TRBJ2-2
CASSPRTVANTGELFF
TGTGCCAGCAGCCCGCGGACAGTTGCGAACACCGGGGAGCTGTTTTTT
>TRBD1|TRBV18|.|TRBJ1-1
CASSPNEDRGLSAFF
TGTGCCAGCTCACCAAACGAGGACAGGGGGCTCTCTGCTTTCTTT
>TRBD2|TRBV7-2|.|TRBJ2-5
CASSLVGGLAVPQETQYF
TGTGCCAGCAGCTTGGTCGGCGGACTAGCGGTACCCCAAGAGACCCAGTACTTC
>.|TRBV5-5|.|TRBJ2-7
CASSLGPQGSYEQYF
TGTGCCAGCAGCTTGGGGCCCCAGGGGTCGTACGAGCAGTACTTC
>.|TRBV7-9|.|TRBJ2-2
CASSLLATDLGELFF
TGTGCCAGCAGCTTACTCGCGACAGACCTCGGGGAGCTGTTTTTT
>TRBD2|TRBV11-2|.|TRBJ2-5
CASSSGLAGGQETQYF
TGTGCCAGCTCGAGCGGGCTAGCGGGAGGTCAAGAGACCCAGTACTTC
>.|TRBV7-3|.|TRBJ2-1
CASSLIARNEQFF
TGTGCCAGCAGCTTGATAGCGAGGAATGAGCAGTTCTTC